This T cell receptor (beta chain) was sequenced in a study of T cells in Graves' hyperthyroidism and ophthalmopathy. Whole-study results and caveats: Ophthalmopathy cases were set apart from stable hyperthyroidism by a 13 V-J model.

On this clonotype itself: What it binds is unknown.

What was amplified from RNA transcripts were TCR beta CDR3 regions. When the TCR CDR3 underwent first-round RT-PCR, the HTBI primer set was used. TCRdb re-called the multiplex PCR reads with MiXCR, one entry per CDR3 protein. The sample yields nearly 750,000 distinct CDR3 sequences, around a third seen once. It was around 11 ml of fresh peripheral blood that supplied the PBMCs. The sequence was obtained from a woman aged 40 to 50 with Graves' hyperthyroidism. The sequenced material came from blood.

The CDR3 nucleotides are TGTGCCAGCAGCCAAGGAGGGGTGGGGAAGTCTGGAAACACCATATATTTT. As protein: CASSQGGVGKSGNTIYF. This chain links TRBV4-2 with TRBJ1-3; perhaps TRBD1 as D (5 bases). With 1 base removed from V and 1 base from J, the gap between germline ends came to 14 bases. This CDR3 contains 17 residues. Germline CDR1 and CDR2: LGHNA and YNFKEQ.